This T cell receptor (beta chain) was documented in a study of cytomegalovirus exposure and HLA in healthy donors. Study as a whole: From donors who were HLA-typed, an early data release held around 80 million unique TCRs.

Turning to this clone: Its antigen remains unidentified.

Findings of the study overall: Some V segments (TRBV6-2 and TRBV6-3 among them) were excluded as indistinguishable. TCR beta chain V- and J-gene trimming was linked, in a later analysis, to a missense variant in DCLRE1C. As immune exposure information, only CMV serostatus was available.

Use of 60 Vbeta and 13 Jbeta primers characterized the PCR. Sequenced by immunoSEQ multiplex PCR; TCRdb stores in-frame clones only, minus some. The sample features approximately 100,000 clones, with over 15% in its top ten. Germline V lookup: CDR1 MDHEN, CDR2 SYDVKM. The CDR3 extends over 15 amino acids. Trimming left V 1 base short and J 2 bases short, with 6 bases between. The specimen sequenced was PBMCs. The TCR originated in a man aged 50-60 years in good health and CMV-seropositive. The gene calls are TRBV28 and TRBJ2-6; D perhaps matches TRBD2 (5 bases). CDR3 nucleotide sequence: TGTGCCAGCAGTTTATCCGGGGCTGGGGCCAACGTCCTGACTTTC. Translation gives CASSLSGAGANVLTF.